This entry lists 13 T cell receptor beta chains sequenced from one sample in a study of tumor-infiltrating lymphocytes in primary liver carcinoma. Total RNA (around 500 ng) served as template for TCR beta cDNA synthesis primed by a constant-region primer. Slightly modified ARM-PCR served as the procedure for the TCR beta libraries. These libraries came from three rounds of nested multiplex PCR. TRBV1-TRBV30 forward primers paired with a C-beta reverse primer were used in the first two PCR rounds, which ran roughly 11 cycles each. TCRdb fed the multiplex PCR reads into MiXCR, producing one record per CDR3 protein. This table holds 300,000 to 350,000 distinct CDR3 sequences, approximately 65% found once. Unsorted whole blood served as the source of blood RNA, and germline DNA was extracted as well. Sequencing input: peripheral blood. These receptors all stem from a man aged 40-49 years with primary liver carcinoma and hepatitis B virus infection.

A word on this clonotype: A read error may explain this, as a much larger clone is one base away. The chain has TRBV6-1 and TRBJ2-5, with a weak D call TRBD1 (6 bases). The CDR3 has 13 amino acids. With 5 bases removed from V and 7 bases from J, the gap between germline ends came to 14 bases. The germline V gene encodes CDR1 MNHNS and CDR2 SASEGT. This CDR3 is CASSTGIHGTQYF. CDR3 DNA sequence: TGTGCCAGCAGTACAGGGATTCACGGGACCCAGTACTTC.

This clonotype came up many times. This rearrangement joins TRBV13 to TRBJ2-5, with no clear D. The V end lost 5 bases, the J end lost 2 bases, and 12 bases lay between the germline ends. The CDR3 consists of 14 residues. Germline V gene sequence: CDR1 PRHDT, CDR2 FYEKMQ (reference sequence). CDR3 nucleotide sequence: TGTGCCAGCAGCCAAGAAGGCGGACAAGAGACCCAGTACTTC. Its protein product is CASSQEGGQETQYF. The complete variable domain, with remaining parts taken from reference TRBV13 and TRBJ2-5, reads AAGVIQSPRHLIKEKRETATLKCYPIPRHDTVYWYQQGPGQDPQFLISFYEKMQSDKGSIPDRFSAQQFSDYHSELNMSSLELGDSALYFCASSQEGGQETQYFGPGTRLLVL.

This clonotype occurred once. Its ends do not fully match the called genes, so a read error is possible. CDR3 nucleotide sequence: TGTGCCAGCAGTTACTCCTTACAGGACACAGGGGAGCTGTTTTTT. It codes for CASSYSLQDTGELFF. The chain recombines TRBV6-6 with TRBJ2-2, with D possibly being TRBD1 (5 bases). The CDR3 is 15 residues long. Germline V lookup: CDR1 MNHNY, CDR2 SVGAGI (reference sequence).

Notes on this clonotype: Since a much larger clone is just one base distant, this may be a read error. V and J are TRBV6-1 and TRBJ2-2; 7 bases map to TRBD1. The V gene's germline CDR1 is MNHNS and CDR2 SASEGT. This CDR3 comprises 15 residues. The CDR3 loop is CASSRGTADTRELFF. CDR3 in DNA: TGTGCCAGCTCAAGAGGGACAGCGGACACCAGGGAGCTGTTTTTT.

V is TRBV28 and J is TRBJ2-7; tentatively, D is TRBD2 (5 bases). Trimming stripped 4 bases from V and 7 bases from J, with 26 bases between. The CDR3 runs to 17 residues. Germline CDR1 and CDR2: MDHEN and SYDVKM. CDR3 region: CASSSNPGITYVIEQYF. The CDR3 nucleotides are TGTGCCAGCAGTTCCAACCCCGGGATTACTTACGTGATAGAGCAGTACTTC.

A remark on this clonotype: The germline gene is not matched at one end of the junction; a read error may be the cause. The genes are TRBV24-1 and TRBJ2-1; TRBD2 matches at 7 bases. Germline V lookup: CDR1 KGHDR, CDR2 SFDVKD. The length of the CDR3 is 15 residues. CDR3 in amino acids: CAISGYVGGVDEQFF. CDR3 DNA sequence: TGTGCCATCAGTGGTTACGTGGGAGGGGTAGATGAGCAGTTCTTC.

Notes on this clonotype: A read error may produce the germline difference seen at one junction end. V and J are TRBV4-2 and TRBJ2-3; tentatively, D is TRBD2 (5 bases). The CDR3 totals 16 residues. The germline gives CDR1 LGHNA, CDR2 YNFKEQ. The CDR3 nucleotides are TGTGTCAGCAGCCAAGATACAGCGGACCCCACAGATATGCAGTATTTT. Its protein is CVSSQDTADPTDMQYF.

As for this clonotype: At one end, the junction sequence differs from germline, possibly due to a read error. The chain carries TRBV11-2 and TRBJ1-5; D remains ambiguous. The germline gives CDR1 SGHAT, CDR2 FQNNGV. The CDR3 loop spans 15 amino acids. Here the CDR3 reads CAGSLSLGGNQPQHF. The CDR3 nucleotides are TGTGCCGGCAGCTTGAGCCTGGGCGGCAATCAGCCCCAGCATTTT. The variable domain in full, completed from reference TRBV11-2 and TRBJ1-5, reads EAGVAQSPRYKIIEKRQSVAFWCNPISGHATLYWYQQILGQGPKLLIQFQNNGVVDDSQLPKDRFSAERLKGVDSTLKIQPAKLEDSAVYLCAGSLSLGGNQPQHFGDGTRLSIL.

In regard to this clonotype: Because it lacks the conserved phenylalanine or tryptophan at the end, this CDR3 is likely a read error. Because the CDR3's place on the DNA is in doubt, the DNA is left out and the CDR3 is given as listed by TCRdb. The chain recombines TRBV11-1 with TRBJ2-1. The CDR3 length equals 12 residues, ends included. Germline CDR1 is SGHAT and CDR2 is FQDESV (reference sequence). The CDR3 loop reads CASSFGWGEQLV.

Comment on this clonotype: It may be a read error: a sequence one base away is much more abundant. J is TRBJ2-7 and V is TRBV6-1; D call uncertain. This CDR3 spans 13 amino acids. Germline V gene sequence: CDR1 MNHNS, CDR2 SASEGT. V lost 5 bases, J lost 2 bases, and 10 bases lay in between. The CDR3 DNA is TGTGCCAGCAGTAAGAACGGAGCCTACGAGCAGTACTTC. This codes for CASSKNGAYEQYF.

As for this clonotype: An end of the junction differs from the germline gene, which may be a read error. The V and J genes are TRBV11-2 and TRBJ1-5; the match to TRBD1 covers 11 bases. CDR1 and CDR2 (germline): SGHAT, FQNNGV. This CDR3 contains 16 residues. This CDR3 is CANSLMGTGGSQPQHF. The CDR3 nucleotides are TGTGCCAACAGCCTGATGGGGACAGGGGGAAGTCAGCCCCAGCATTTT.

In regard to this clonotype: Given a much more abundant clone one base away, this may be a read error. This sequence joins TRBV10-3 and TRBJ2-1, with D possibly being TRBD2 (6 bases). The CDR3 is 13 residues long. Germline values: CDR1 ENHRY, CDR2 SYGVKD. The CDR3 is CAISGSPYNGQFF. The CDR3 DNA is TGTGCCATTTCCGGGAGCCCCTACAATGGGCAGTTCTTC.

Notes on this clonotype: This clone may be a read error of a much larger clone one base away. The chain couples TRBV6-6 to TRBJ2-4, with 7 bases fitting TRBD2. The germline CDR1 and CDR2 sequences are MNHNY and SVGAGI (reference sequence). This CDR3 contains 13 residues. Here the CDR3 DNA reads TGTACCAGCTCTCCTACTGGGGGGGGCATTCAGTACTTC. Its translation: CTSSPTGGGIQYF.